This T cell receptor (beta chain) was identified during a study of blood T cell repertoires in COVID-19. Generated by immunoSEQ multiplex PCR, the TCRdb table keeps only in-frame clones and is missing some. The sample includes about 190,000 clones, 84% of them seen just once. Germline V gene sequence: CDR1 KGHSH, CDR2 LQKENI. V dropped 3 bases and J dropped 4; count of bases not matched to a gene: 9. The CDR3 sequence is 16 residues long. The sequence derives from a woman between 70 and 85 years old with active or convalescent COVID-19. The specimen sequenced was peripheral blood. V is TRBV18 and J is TRBJ2-3, with TRBD2 identical over 8 bases. As DNA, the CDR3 is TGTGCCAGCTCACCCCCCATAGCGGGAATGGCAGATACGCAGTATTTT. Amino acids: CASSPPIAGMADTQYF. The full variable domain, with the rest looked up from reference TRBV18 and TRBJ2-3, is NAGVMQNPRHLVRRRGQEARLRCSPMKGHSHVYWYRQLPEEGLKFMVYLQKENIIDESGMPKERFSAEFPKEGPSILRIQQVVRGDSAAYFCASSPPIAGMADTQYFGPGTRLTVL.